Below are 28 T cell receptor beta chains sequenced from a single sample in a study of T cell changes during pregnancy in multiple sclerosis. Measured with immunoSEQ multiplex PCR; TCRdb has only the in-frame clones, and not every one. This sample yields 20,000 to 25,000 clones, of which about nine tenths are seen a single time; about 12% belongs to the top ten. Sequencing used CD8+ T cells from peripheral blood mononuclear cells, obtained in the first trimester of pregnancy. These receptors originate from a female donor in good health, enrolled as a control in a pregnancy study.

The rearrangement links TRBV6-5 to TRBJ1-1, with 7 nucleotides matching TRBD1. The CDR3 totals 13 residues. V lost 6 bases to trimming and J lost 5 bases; unmatched junction nucleotides: 6. Germline assignment: CDR1 MNHEY and CDR2 SVGAGI. The CDR3 protein is CASRGTVGTEAFF. DNA of the CDR3: TGTGCCAGCAGGGGGACAGTGGGGACTGAAGCTTTCTTT.

V usage is TRBV27 and J usage is TRBJ1-2; D not resolved. The CDR3 has 13 amino acids. Germline V gene lookup returns CDR1 MNHEY and CDR2 SMNVEV (reference sequence). V lost 6 bases and J lost 6, with 14 bases in between. The CDR3 DNA reads TGTGCCAGCAGCCGAACGGTGGTGAATGGCTACACCTTC. Residues: CASSRTVVNGYTF.

In this sample, this clone turned up a few times. The chain combines TRBV6-5 with TRBJ1-1, with D maybe TRBD1 (6 bases). CDR1 and CDR2 (germline): MNHEY, SVGAGI. V was shortened by 7 bases and J by 1 base, with 13 bases between the two germline ends. The length of the CDR3 is 14 residues. The CDR3 DNA reads as TGTGCCAGCACGTCGGGGGGGCCGAACACTGAAGCTTTCTTT. Amino acid sequence: CASTSGGPNTEAFF.

The rearrangement uses TRBV5-1 and TRBJ1-1; perhaps TRBD1 as D (6 bases). Germline V CDR1 and CDR2: SGHRS, YFSETQ. Trimming shortened V by 0 bases and J by 0 bases, and 12 bases separated the two germline ends. The CDR3 has 16 amino acids. The CDR3 is CASSLVSAGVNTEAFF. CDR3 nucleotide sequence: TGCGCCAGCAGCTTGGTAAGTGCAGGGGTGAACACTGAAGCTTTCTTT.

The genes are TRBV9 and TRBJ2-2; 7 bases are a match to TRBD1. Germline CDR1 SGDLS, CDR2 YYNGEE. V trimming: 0 bases; J trimming: 3 bases; junction bases outside the gene matches: 2. The CDR3 loop spans 15 amino acids. The chain's CDR3 is CASSVGQGDTGELFF. The DNA for the CDR3 is TGTGCCAGCAGCGTAGGACAGGGCGACACCGGGGAGCTGTTTTTT.

The chain employs TRBV13 and TRBJ1-2, with 8 bases matching TRBD1. Germline V CDR1 and CDR2: PRHDT, FYEKMQ (reference sequence). The V and J ends lost 4 bases and 8 bases, in that order; junction bases with no gene match: 6. The CDR3 covers 13 residues. CDR3 amino acids: CASSSGQAWGYTF. In nucleotides, the CDR3 is TGTGCCAGCAGCTCGGGACAGGCGTGGGGCTACACCTTC.

The sample holds a few counts of this clone. The V and J genes are TRBV27 and TRBJ1-2, with TRBD1 identical over 7 bases. The germline CDR1 and CDR2 sequences are MNHEY and SMNVEV (reference sequence). This CDR3 has 17 amino acids. V shed 8 bases, J shed 4 bases, and the junction held 19 bases outside the gene matches. The CDR3 DNA reads as TGTGCCAGCCATTACGATCGGACCGGGACAGACTTCTATGGCTACACCTTC. Translation: CASHYDRTGTDFYGYTF.

V and J are TRBV6-4 and TRBJ2-3; 7 nucleotides align to TRBD2. Germline CDR1 reads MRHNA; CDR2 reads SNTAGT. V gave up 2 bases and J gave up 4 bases; unmatched junction bases: 3. CDR3 length equals 14 residues. The CDR3 DNA sequence: TGTGCCAGCAGTGACATCGGACTAGCAGATACGCAGTATTTT. This translates into CASSDIGLADTQYF.

The chain couples TRBV4-1 to TRBJ2-1, with D tentatively TRBD1 (5 bases). Trimming left V 0 bases short and J 6 bases short, with 15 bases between. The CDR3 spans 16 residues. Germline values: CDR1 MGHRA, CDR2 YSYEKL. Here the CDR3 DNA reads TGCGCCAGCAGCCAAGATAAGGGGTTAATCGTCAATGAGCAGTTCTTC. This encodes CASSQDKGLIVNEQFF.

The rearrangement links TRBV7-8 to TRBJ2-7, with a weak D call TRBD2 (5 bases). Germline assignment: CDR1 SGHVS and CDR2 FQNEAQ. V was clipped by 2 bases and J by 3 bases, with 8 bases between them. The CDR3 contains 13 residues. CDR3 DNA sequence: TGTGCCAGCAGCTTAACGGGAAACTACGAGCAGTACTTC. Protein sequence: CASSLTGNYEQYF.

The chain has TRBV29-1 and TRBJ2-1; 10 bases fit TRBD2. From germline, CDR1 is SQVTM and CDR2 ANQGSEA. The CDR3 is 13 amino acids. J lost 5 bases, V lost 7 bases, and 5 bases had no gene match. CDR3 nucleotides: TGCAGCGATGGACTAGCGGACCACAATGAGCAGTTCTTC. This sequence encodes CSDGLADHNEQFF.

The CDR3 nucleotides are TGTGCCATCAGTGAGATTAGCGGGGGTTACAATGAGCAGTTCTTC. Its translation is CAISEISGGYNEQFF. This chain links TRBV10-3 with TRBJ2-1; 9 bases align to TRBD2. J lost 4 bases, V lost 2 bases, and 3 bases had no gene match. The length of the CDR3 is 15 residues. Germline V lookup: CDR1 ENHRY, CDR2 SYGVKD.

The J gene is TRBJ2-3, the V gene TRBV9; 13 bases align to TRBD2. CDR3 length: 17 residues. Looked up from germline, CDR1 is SGDLS and CDR2 is YYNGEE. The junction had 8 bases not matched to a gene; V was cut back by 3 bases and J by 4 bases. The CDR3 here is CASSGGLAGEGPDTQYF. DNA of the CDR3: TGTGCCAGCAGCGGAGGACTAGCGGGAGAGGGCCCAGATACGCAGTATTTT.

In its sample, this clone was seen once. One junction end disagrees with the germline gene, perhaps due to a read error. The V call is TRBV4-1, the J call TRBJ2-5, with 7 bases fitting TRBD2. Judging by the DNA end, TRBJ2-7 fits better; the J call may be wrong. The CDR3 is 16 amino acids. CDR1 and CDR2 from the germline V gene are MGHRA and YSYEKL. The CDR3 sequence: CASSEETPSGVYEQYF. CDR3 DNA sequence: TGCGCCAGCAGCGAAGAAACCCCAAGCGGGGTCTACGAGCAGTACTTC.

By share, this clone ranks as medium-sized. The V gene is TRBV5-4, the J gene TRBJ2-7; no reliable D call. This CDR3 is built from 14 residues. Germline V gene data show CDR1 as SGHNT and CDR2 as YYREEE (reference sequence). Trimming took 1 base from V and 0 from J, leaving 8 bases between them. DNA for the CDR3: TGTGCCAGCAGCTTGACGGGTCCCTCCTACGAGCAGTACTTC. Translating gives CASSLTGPSYEQYF.

The J gene is TRBJ2-1, the V gene TRBV27, with D possibly being TRBD2 (6 bases). Trimming took off 8 bases at V and 7 bases at J, with 15 bases between the two ends. The CDR3 contains 13 residues. CDR1 and CDR2 (germline): MNHEY, SMNVEV (reference sequence). Here the CDR3 reads CASLSRELNEQFF. The CDR3, as DNA: TGTGCCAGCCTTTCCCGGGAGCTGAATGAGCAGTTCTTC.

V is TRBV6-4 and J is TRBJ1-6; D is perhaps TRBD1 (5 bases). Looked up from germline, CDR1 is MRHNA and CDR2 is SNTAGT. Trimming took off 0 bases at V and 7 bases at J, with 10 bases between the two ends. The CDR3 runs to 15 residues. The CDR3 region has the DNA TGTGCCAGCAGTGACTCGGAGGGGACCAATTCACCCCTCCACTTT. Protein sequence: CASSDSEGTNSPLHF.

This clone was picked up one time. The rearrangement uses TRBV7-8 and TRBJ2-2; a possible D gene is TRBD2 (7 bases). The V end lost 8 bases, the J end lost 1 base, and 14 bases lay between the germline ends. This CDR3 is built from 15 residues. In germline, CDR1 is SGHVS, CDR2 FQNEAQ. The DNA for the CDR3 is TGTGCCAGCCCCTTGGGGGGGCGGAACACCGGGGAGCTGTTTTTT. Residues: CASPLGGRNTGELFF.

This clone was seen only a few times. The chain recombines TRBV5-3 with TRBJ2-2; no definite D call. TRBV5-3 is known as an ORF, though its function is uncertain. This CDR3 is 15 amino acids long. Trimming shortened V by 0 bases and J by 1 base, and 7 bases separated the two germline ends. The CDR3 is CARSLAQKNTGELFF. In DNA form, the CDR3 reads TGTGCCAGAAGCTTGGCGCAGAAGAACACCGGGGAGCTGTTTTTT.

The chain employs TRBV21-1 and TRBJ2-1; no DNA check was done on the table's D call, TRBD2. TRBV21-1 is reported as a pseudogene. CDR3 size: 14 residues. In nucleotides, the CDR3 is TGTGCCAGCAGCAGCGGGAGGGCCTACAATGAGCAGTTCTTC. This encodes CASSSGRAYNEQFF.

This clone was seen a single time. V gene TRBV5-5 combines with J gene TRBJ2-3, with D perhaps matching TRBD1 (5 bases). CDR1 SGHKS and CDR2 YYEKEE come from the germline V gene (reference sequence). This CDR3 is 16 amino acids long. With 3 bases removed from V and 5 bases from J, the gap between germline ends came to 19 bases. For the CDR3, the DNA is TGTGCCAGCAGCTCCACCCGCCACCCAGGGCAAGATACGCAGTATTTT. It translates to CASSSTRHPGQDTQYF. Complete variable domain (other parts from reference TRBV5-5 and TRBJ2-3): DAGVTQSPTHLIKTRGQQVTLRCSPISGHKSVSWYQQVLGQGPQFIFQYYEKEERGRGNFPDRFSARQFPNYSSELNVNALLLGDSALYLCASSSTRHPGQDTQYFGPGTRLTVL.

CDR3 in amino acids: CASSEGRGHEQYF. CDR3 nucleotides: TGTGCCAGCAGTGAAGGGCGGGGACACGAGCAGTACTTC. The chain carries TRBV6-1 and TRBJ2-7, with D tentatively TRBD2 (6 bases). Trimming left V 1 base short and J 5 bases short, with 9 bases between. The CDR3 runs to 13 residues. Per germline, CDR1 MNHNS and CDR2 SASEGT.

V and J are TRBV7-8 and TRBJ2-7; 7 bases are a match to TRBD1. Per germline, CDR1 SGHVS and CDR2 FQNEAQ. The CDR3 runs 15 residues. After removal of 1 base from V and 5 bases from J, the junction contained 8 bases not matched to a gene. The CDR3 reads CASSLGQGSVHEQYF. The DNA of the CDR3 is TGTGCCAGCAGCTTAGGACAGGGAAGCGTTCACGAGCAGTACTTC.

The rearrangement joins TRBV4-2 to TRBJ2-3; 8 nucleotides line up with TRBD2. Germline-derived CDR1 and CDR2 are LGHNA and YNFKEQ. The CDR3 is 14 residues long. V gave up 7 bases and J gave up 2 bases; unmatched junction bases: 5. The CDR3 region is CASTTAGDTDTQYF. CDR3 DNA sequence: TGTGCCAGCACCACAGCGGGAGACACAGATACGCAGTATTTT.

This clone rates as large. This rearrangement joins TRBV4-1 to TRBJ1-6; possibly TRBD1 for D (5 bases). Germline V gene data show CDR1 as MGHRA and CDR2 as YSYEKL. CDR3 size: 17 residues. V gave up 0 bases and J gave up 5 bases, with 14 bases separating them. CDR3 protein: CASSQDPERTNNSPLHF. The DNA of the CDR3 is TGCGCCAGCAGCCAAGATCCCGAGAGGACAAATAATTCACCCCTCCACTTT.

The V gene is TRBV7-8, the J gene TRBJ1-5; no definite D call. This CDR3 has 15 residues. Per the germline V gene, CDR1 is SGHVS and CDR2 is FQNEAQ. V was cut by 1 base and J by 0 bases, with 7 bases left in between. CDR3 DNA: TGTGCCAGCAGCTTAGTTCCCTATAGCAATCAGCCCCAGCATTTT. It encodes CASSLVPYSNQPQHF.

The V gene is TRBV28, the J gene TRBJ2-7; 8 nucleotides match TRBD1. The V gene end was trimmed by 5 bases and the J gene end by 5 bases; junction bases not matched to a gene: 8. Germline V gene lookup returns CDR1 MDHEN and CDR2 SYDVKM. This CDR3 comprises 14 residues. The CDR3 region is CASSQTGTGNEQYF. CDR3 nucleotides: TGTGCCAGCAGTCAAACCGGGACAGGCAACGAGCAGTACTTC.

The genes are TRBV10-3 and TRBJ1-4; maybe TRBD1 (5 bases). CDR3 length: 14 amino acids. Germline assignment: CDR1 ENHRY and CDR2 SYGVKD. V lost 6 bases to trimming and J lost 4 bases, with 12 bases between them. The CDR3 DNA reads as TGTGCCATCAGCAGGACGGGGGTTAATGAAAAACTGTTTTTT. This codes for CAISRTGVNEKLFF.